What follows are 28 T cell receptor beta chains derived from one specimen sequenced in a study of OX40 agonist ivuxolimab in advanced cancers. Some clones are missing from TCRdb's copy, which holds only in-frame ones; the method was immunoSEQ multiplex PCR. This sample has about 84,000 clones, with approximately 92% found just once. This specimen consisted of CD4+ or CD8+ T cells sorted from blood, obtained in a trial of the OX40 agonist ivuxolimab. These receptors came from an adult with an advanced solid tumor such as melanoma, head and neck, liver or kidney cancer.

The rearrangement uses TRBV28 and TRBJ2-3; 7 bases are a match to TRBD2. The CDR3 sequence is 15 residues long. Germline V gene lookup returns CDR1 MDHEN and CDR2 SYDVKM. The J segment lost 0 bases and the V segment lost 5 bases, leaving 5 bases of the junction unmatched. The CDR3, as DNA: TGTGCCAGCAGTCCTCTTAGCGGGAGCACAGATACGCAGTATTTT. Translation: CASSPLSGSTDTQYF. The full variable domain, in which reference TRBV28 and TRBJ2-3 provide the parts outside the CDR3, is DVKVTQSSRYLVKRTGEKVFLECVQDMDHENMFWYRQDPGLGLRLIYFSYDVKMKEKGDIPEGYSVSREKKERFSLILESASTNQTSMYLCASSPLSGSTDTQYFGPGTRLTVL.

The CDR3 sequence is CASSLPASGSWETQYF. CDR3 coding DNA: TGTGCCAGCAGCTTACCGGCTAGCGGGAGTTGGGAGACCCAGTACTTC. This chain uses TRBV7-9 with TRBJ2-5, with 10 bases lining up with TRBD2. Germline V CDR1 and CDR2: SEHNR, FQNEAQ (reference sequence). The V segment lost 2 bases and the J segment 5 bases; nucleotides outside the gene matches: 8. The CDR3 has 16 amino acids.

The CDR3 region has the DNA TGTGCCAGCAGTCCCCTGTACCAAGAGACCCAGTACTTC. As protein: CASSPLYQETQYF. This chain connects TRBV27 to TRBJ2-5, with no clear D. Germline V gene sequence: CDR1 MNHEY, CDR2 SMNVEV (reference sequence). The V end was cut by 5 bases, the J end by 0 bases, with 7 bases between. CDR3 size: 13 residues.

V gene TRBV5-6 combines with J gene TRBJ1-4; D is unclear. The V end was cut by 4 bases, the J end by 15 bases, with 13 bases between. From germline, CDR1 is SGHDT and CDR2 YYEEEE. The CDR3 extends over 11 amino acids. The CDR3 protein is CASSRHSRLFF. The CDR3, as DNA: TGTGCCAGCAGCCGTCACAGCCGTTTGTTTTTT.

The rearrangement links TRBV5-1 to TRBJ1-1; the D is unclear. Trimming left V 6 bases short and J 1 base short, with 10 bases between. Germline V gives CDR1 SGHRS, CDR2 YFSETQ. There are 13 residues in the CDR3. CDR3 protein: CASKWTENTEAFF. CDR3 in DNA: TGCGCCAGCAAGTGGACTGAGAACACTGAAGCTTTCTTT.

The chain couples TRBV18 to TRBJ1-5, with D maybe TRBD1 (5 bases). Trimming removed 6 bases at V and 0 bases at J, with 15 bases between. The CDR3 covers 16 residues. Per the germline V gene, CDR1 is KGHSH and CDR2 is LQKENI. CDR3 in amino acids: CASSATGETSNQPQHF. Here the CDR3 DNA reads TGTGCCAGCTCGGCTACAGGAGAAACTAGCAATCAGCCCCAGCATTTT.

The chain links TRBV4-1 to TRBJ1-3; D perhaps matches TRBD1 (5 bases). The CDR3 has 14 residues. The germline V gene has CDR1 MGHRA and CDR2 YSYEKL. Trimming left V 5 bases short and J 9 bases short, with 17 bases between. The CDR3: CASSSTSGAGTIYF. The CDR3 DNA reads as TGCGCCAGCAGCTCAACGAGTGGGGCGGGCACCATATATTTT.

With respect to this clone: Other nucleotide sequences from this sample produce the same CDR3. The chain carries TRBV7-9 and TRBJ2-5, with a weak D call TRBD1 (6 bases). The CDR3 runs 13 residues. Germline loops: CDR1 SEHNR, CDR2 FQNEAQ (reference sequence). Trimming took off 4 bases at V and 5 bases at J, with 11 bases between the two ends. The DNA of the CDR3 is TGTGCCAGCAGCTCCAGGGGTCCGGAGACCCAGTACTTC. Translated, it gives CASSSRGPETQYF.

This chain links TRBV7-2 with TRBJ2-3, with 9 bases identical to TRBD1. The CDR3 has 16 residues. V lost 5 bases, J lost 4 bases, and 10 bases stayed unmatched. Germline CDR1 and CDR2: SGHTA and FQGNSA. CDR3 nucleotide sequence: TGTGCCAGCAGCCTACGCCCGGGACAGGGCGCAGATACGCAGTATTTT. This sequence encodes CASSLRPGQGADTQYF. The entire variable domain, with the rest obtained from reference TRBV7-2 and TRBJ2-3, is as follows: GAGVSQSPSNKVTEKGKDVELRCDPISGHTALYWYRQSLGQGLEFLIYFQGNSAPDKSGLPSDRFSAERTGGSVSTLTIQRTQQEDSAVYLCASSLRPGQGADTQYFGPGTRLTVL.

The chain joins TRBV14 to TRBJ1-6, with D hard to call. V was shortened by 0 bases and J by 7 bases, with 7 bases between the two germline ends. Germline V lookup: CDR1 SGHDN, CDR2 FVKESK. CDR3 length equals 14 residues. The CDR3 protein is CASSQELWNSPLHF. DNA for the CDR3: TGTGCCAGCAGCCAAGAATTATGGAATTCACCCCTCCACTTT.

The chain combines TRBV5-1 with TRBJ2-3; D is perhaps TRBD1 (5 bases). Germline values: CDR1 SGHRS, CDR2 YFSETQ. This CDR3 contains 17 residues. V was shortened by 0 bases and J by 4 bases, with 18 bases between the two germline ends. DNA for the CDR3: TGCGCCAGCAGCTTGGAGGGGCCTTCTTTGGGCCCAGATACGCAGTATTTT. Its protein product is CASSLEGPSLGPDTQYF.

The CDR3: CASRRIRSSGNTIYF. The CDR3 nucleotides are TGTGCCAGCAGGAGGATACGTTCCTCTGGAAACACCATATATTTT. The chain joins TRBV13 to TRBJ1-3, with D unresolved. Germline CDR1 is PRHDT and CDR2 is FYEKMQ (reference sequence). There are 15 residues in the CDR3. V was trimmed by 6 bases and J by 0 bases, leaving 12 bases between them. Complete variable domain (other parts from reference TRBV13 and TRBJ1-3): AAGVIQSPRHLIKEKRETATLKCYPIPRHDTVYWYQQGPGQDPQFLISFYEKMQSDKGSIPDRFSAQQFSDYHSELNMSSLELGDSALYFCASRRIRSSGNTIYFGEGSWLTVV.

The rearrangement links TRBV5-1 to TRBJ2-1, with TRBD2 matching over 11 bases. The germline V gene encodes CDR1 SGHRS and CDR2 YFSETQ. The CDR3 is 15 amino acids. With V trimmed by 4 bases and J by 8 bases, 8 bases remained unmatched. The CDR3 DNA is TGCGCCAGCAGCCCCTTAGCGGGAGGGCCCGATGAGCAGTTCTTC. Its protein product is CASSPLAGGPDEQFF.

V is TRBV15 and J is TRBJ1-2; D uncertain. The CDR3 is 14 amino acids. Deletions cut 1 base from V and 8 bases from J, with 14 bases between. CDR1 and CDR2 from the germline V gene are LNHNV and YYDKDF (reference sequence). CDR3: CATSRARVEDGYTF. The CDR3 bases are TGTGCCACCAGCAGAGCACGGGTAGAGGACGGCTACACCTTC.

This chain connects TRBV15 to TRBJ2-6; 8 bases map to TRBD2. The CDR3 totals 17 residues. Germline V gene lookup returns CDR1 LNHNV and CDR2 YYDKDF (reference sequence). With V trimmed by 8 bases and J by 4 bases, 13 bases remained unmatched. CDR3 region: CATRRGVAGKGANVLTF. In nucleotides, the CDR3 is TGTGCCACCCGACGGGGGGTAGCGGGGAAAGGGGCCAACGTCCTGACTTTC.

This chain links TRBV18 with TRBJ2-2, with D possibly matching TRBD1 (5 bases). Germline CDR1 reads KGHSH; CDR2 reads LQKENI. Trimming removed 0 bases at V and 1 base at J, with 9 bases between. The CDR3 extends over 16 amino acids. The CDR3 loop is CASSPPRQRNTGELFF. The CDR3 nucleotides are TGTGCCAGCTCACCACCGAGACAGAGGAACACCGGGGAGCTGTTTTTT.

V usage is TRBV18 and J usage is TRBJ2-1; 11 bases fit TRBD2. The trim removed 3 bases at V and 8 bases at J, leaving 6 bases unmatched. This CDR3 contains 15 residues. Germline V gene lookup returns CDR1 KGHSH and CDR2 LQKENI. Here the CDR3 DNA reads TGTGCCAGCTCACCCCTTAGCGGGAGGGTCTATGAGCAGTTCTTC. Its translation: CASSPLSGRVYEQFF.

This chain uses TRBV11-3 with TRBJ2-7; the D is unclear. V lost 0 bases, J lost 5 bases, and 5 bases lay in between. Germline lookup yields CDR1 SGHNT and CDR2 YENEEA. The CDR3 extends over 12 amino acids. The CDR3 sequence is CASSLDKNEQYV. In DNA, the CDR3 is TGTGCCAGCAGCTTAGACAAGAACGAGCAGTACGTC.

This chain links TRBV7-9 with TRBJ1-4; no clear D. V was trimmed by 2 bases and J by 6 bases, leaving 10 bases between them. Germline assignment: CDR1 SEHNR and CDR2 FQNEAQ (reference sequence). The CDR3 loop spans 14 amino acids. The CDR3 DNA reads as TGTGCCAGCAGCTTATATCAGGTCGATGAAAAACTGTTTTTT. It specifies CASSLYQVDEKLFF.

The gene calls are TRBV10-1 and TRBJ2-7; the D is unclear. Trimming cost V 6 bases and J 1 base, with 13 bases left between them. Germline CDR1 reads WNHNN; CDR2 reads SYGVQD (reference sequence). The CDR3 is 14 residues long. CDR3 sequence reads: CASRSLLASYEQYV. In nucleotides, the CDR3 is TGCGCCAGCAGGTCCCTACTGGCTTCCTACGAGCAGTACGTC.

The chain recombines TRBV19 with TRBJ1-2, with 7 bases identical to TRBD1. The V gene end was trimmed by 0 bases and the J gene end by 8 bases; junction bases not matched to a gene: 3. This CDR3 comprises 13 residues. Germline V gives CDR1 LNHDA, CDR2 SQIVND (reference sequence). The CDR3 is CASSIDRGFGYTF. The DNA of the CDR3 is TGTGCCAGTAGTATAGACAGGGGGTTCGGCTACACCTTC.

V usage is TRBV6-4 and J usage is TRBJ2-1; D possibly matches TRBD1 or TRBD2 (7 bases each). The germline gives CDR1 MRHNA, CDR2 SNTAGT. CDR3 length: 13 amino acids. V was trimmed by 6 bases and J by 6 bases, leaving 12 bases between them. CDR3 nucleotide sequence: TGTGCCAGCAGCGACAGGGAGGGCAATGAGCAGTTCTTC. This translates into CASSDREGNEQFF.

This clone was seen once. V and J are TRBV18 and TRBJ1-2; maybe TRBD1 (5 bases). V shed 3 bases and J shed 1 base, with 6 bases lying between them. The CDR3 totals 13 residues. Germline CDR1 and CDR2: KGHSH and LQKENI. CDR3 in DNA: TGTGCCAGCTCACCCGACAGTAACTATGGCTACACCTTC. Translating gives CASSPDSNYGYTF.

This chain connects TRBV28 to TRBJ2-5; no clear D. Trimming took off 7 bases at V and 2 bases at J, with 14 bases between the two ends. The CDR3 runs to 14 residues. The germline V gene has CDR1 MDHEN and CDR2 SYDVKM. CDR3 sequence (DNA): TGTGCCAGCACTTTTGTCTGGAAGCAAGAGACCCAGTACTTC. Residues: CASTFVWKQETQYF.

This rearrangement joins TRBV10-3 to TRBJ2-2, with 9 nucleotides matching TRBD2. CDR3 length: 14 residues. V gave up 8 bases and J gave up 4 bases; unmatched junction bases: 5. Germline-derived CDR1 and CDR2 are ENHRY and SYGVKD. CDR3 residues: CAISAGGTTGELFF. Here the CDR3 DNA reads TGTGCCATCTCTGCGGGAGGGACCACCGGGGAGCTGTTTTTT.

V is TRBV5-6 and J is TRBJ2-1, with no clear D. Trimming pared 3 bases from V and 10 bases from J, leaving 8 bases between. The CDR3 loop spans 11 amino acids. Looked up from germline, CDR1 is SGHDT and CDR2 is YYEEEE. The CDR3 sequence is CASSWFREQFF. DNA for the CDR3: TGTGCCAGCAGCTGGTTTAGAGAGCAGTTCTTC.

This clone was seen only once. This rearrangement joins TRBV6-6 to TRBJ1-5; 9 bases agree with TRBD1. CDR3 length equals 14 residues. V shed 8 bases and J 6 bases; nucleotides not matched to a gene: 8. Germline values: CDR1 MNHNY, CDR2 SVGAGI (reference sequence). The CDR3 DNA follows: TGTGCCAGCTCCGGGACAGGGAATGGTCAGCCCCAGCATTTT. It translates to CASSGTGNGQPQHF.

The chain recombines TRBV7-3 with TRBJ2-3; D uncertain. The CDR3 runs 15 residues. V dropped 5 bases and J dropped 0 bases, with 12 bases sitting between them. The germline V gene encodes CDR1 SGHTA and CDR2 FQGTGA. The CDR3 reads CASSQRWSSTDTQYF. CDR3 coding DNA: TGTGCCAGCAGCCAAAGATGGTCTAGCACAGATACGCAGTATTTT.